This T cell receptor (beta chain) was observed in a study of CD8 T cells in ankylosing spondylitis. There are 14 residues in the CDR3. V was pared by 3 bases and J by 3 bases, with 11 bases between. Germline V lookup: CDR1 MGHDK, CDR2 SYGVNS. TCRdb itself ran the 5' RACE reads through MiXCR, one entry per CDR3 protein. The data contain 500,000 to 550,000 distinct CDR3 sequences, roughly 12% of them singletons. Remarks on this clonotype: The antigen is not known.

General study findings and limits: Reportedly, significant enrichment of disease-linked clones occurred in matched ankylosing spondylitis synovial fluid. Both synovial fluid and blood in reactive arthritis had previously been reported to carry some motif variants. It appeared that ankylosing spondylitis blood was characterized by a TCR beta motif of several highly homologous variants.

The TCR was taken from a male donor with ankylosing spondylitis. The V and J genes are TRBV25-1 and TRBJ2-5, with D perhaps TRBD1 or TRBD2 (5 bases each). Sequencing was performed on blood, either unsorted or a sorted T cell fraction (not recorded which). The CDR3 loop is CASSDYRGEETQYF. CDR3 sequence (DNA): TGTGCCAGCAGTGACTACAGAGGGGAAGAGACCCAGTACTTC.